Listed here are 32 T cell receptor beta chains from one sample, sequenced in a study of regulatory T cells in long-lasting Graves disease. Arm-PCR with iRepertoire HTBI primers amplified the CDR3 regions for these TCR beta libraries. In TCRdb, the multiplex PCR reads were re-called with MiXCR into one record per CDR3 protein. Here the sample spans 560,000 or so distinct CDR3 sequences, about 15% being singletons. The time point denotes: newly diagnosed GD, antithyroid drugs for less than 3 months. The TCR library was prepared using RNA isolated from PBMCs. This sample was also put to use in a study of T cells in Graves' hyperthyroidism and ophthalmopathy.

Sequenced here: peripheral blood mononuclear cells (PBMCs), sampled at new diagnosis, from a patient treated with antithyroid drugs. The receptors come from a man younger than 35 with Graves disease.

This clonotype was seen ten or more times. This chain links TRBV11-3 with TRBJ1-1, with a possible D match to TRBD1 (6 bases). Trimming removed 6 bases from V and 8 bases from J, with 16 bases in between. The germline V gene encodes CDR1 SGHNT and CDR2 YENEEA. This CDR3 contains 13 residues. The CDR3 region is CASSRTGKGEAFF. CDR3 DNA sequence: TGTGCCAGCAGTAGAACAGGGAAGGGAGAAGCTTTCTTT.

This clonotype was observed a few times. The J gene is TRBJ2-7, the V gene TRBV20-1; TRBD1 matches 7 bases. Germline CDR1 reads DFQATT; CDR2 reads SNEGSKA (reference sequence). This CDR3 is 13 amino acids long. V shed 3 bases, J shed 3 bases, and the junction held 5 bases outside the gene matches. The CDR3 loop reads CSARVRGIYEQYF. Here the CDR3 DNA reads TGCAGTGCTAGGGTCAGGGGGATCTACGAGCAGTACTTC.

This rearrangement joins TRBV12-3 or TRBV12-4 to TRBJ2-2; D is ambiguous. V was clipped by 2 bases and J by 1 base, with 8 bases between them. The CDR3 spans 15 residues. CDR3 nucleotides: TGTGCCAGCAGTTTAATGAGCTGGAACACCGGGGAGCTGTTTTTT. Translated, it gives CASSLMSWNTGELFF.

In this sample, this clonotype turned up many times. The CDR3 protein is CASLFLRQGAYEQYF. The CDR3 DNA reads TGTGCCAGCCTCTTCCTCCGACAGGGGGCCTACGAGCAGTACTTC. The V gene is TRBV28, the J gene TRBJ2-7, with 9 nucleotides matching TRBD1. Germline values: CDR1 MDHEN, CDR2 SYDVKM. This CDR3 comprises 15 residues. With 8 bases clipped from V and 2 bases from J, the junction kept 10 bases outside the gene matches.

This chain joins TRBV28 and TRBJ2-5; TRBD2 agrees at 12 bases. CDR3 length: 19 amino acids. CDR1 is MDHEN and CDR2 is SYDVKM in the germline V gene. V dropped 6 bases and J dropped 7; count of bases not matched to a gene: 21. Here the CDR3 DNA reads TGTGCCAGCAGGGTGGGGCTAGCGGGAGGGCCCGGGGATTCGGGGACCCAGTACTTC. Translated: CASRVGLAGGPGDSGTQYF.

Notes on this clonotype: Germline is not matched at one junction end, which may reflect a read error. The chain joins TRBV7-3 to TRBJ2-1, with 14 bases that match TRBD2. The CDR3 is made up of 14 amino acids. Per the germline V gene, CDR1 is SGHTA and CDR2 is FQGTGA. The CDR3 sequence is CASSRTSGRNGQFF. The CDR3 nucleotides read TGTGCCAGCAGCCGGACTAGCGGGAGGAATGGGCAGTTCTTC.

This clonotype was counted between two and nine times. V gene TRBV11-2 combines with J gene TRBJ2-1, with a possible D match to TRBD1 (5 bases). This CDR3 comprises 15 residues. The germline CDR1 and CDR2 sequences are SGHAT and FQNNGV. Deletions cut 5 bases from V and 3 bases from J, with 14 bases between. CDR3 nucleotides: TGTGCCAGCAGCCGAACTCAGGGCGGCTACAATGAGCAGTTCTTC. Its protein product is CASSRTQGGYNEQFF.

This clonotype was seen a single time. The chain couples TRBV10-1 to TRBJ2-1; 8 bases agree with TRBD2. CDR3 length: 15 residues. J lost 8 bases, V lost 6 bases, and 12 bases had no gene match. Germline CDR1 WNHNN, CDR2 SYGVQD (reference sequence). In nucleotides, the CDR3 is TGCGCCAGCAGGGAGGGGACTAGTGCATCGGATGAGCAGTTCTTC. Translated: CASREGTSASDEQFF.

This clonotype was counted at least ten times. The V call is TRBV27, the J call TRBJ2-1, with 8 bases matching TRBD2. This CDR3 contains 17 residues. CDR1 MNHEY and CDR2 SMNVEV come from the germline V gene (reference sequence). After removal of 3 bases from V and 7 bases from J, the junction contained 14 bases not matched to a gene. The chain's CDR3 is CASSFISGGSGRNEQFF. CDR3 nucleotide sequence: TGTGCCAGCAGTTTTATCTCGGGGGGGTCAGGGAGGAATGAGCAGTTCTTC.

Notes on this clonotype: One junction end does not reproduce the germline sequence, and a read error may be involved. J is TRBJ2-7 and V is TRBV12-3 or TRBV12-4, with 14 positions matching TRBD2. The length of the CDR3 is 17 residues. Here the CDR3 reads CDSSAGLAGGLGYEQYF. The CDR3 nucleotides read TGTGACAGCAGTGCCGGACTAGCGGGAGGCCTGGGGTACGAGCAGTACTTC.

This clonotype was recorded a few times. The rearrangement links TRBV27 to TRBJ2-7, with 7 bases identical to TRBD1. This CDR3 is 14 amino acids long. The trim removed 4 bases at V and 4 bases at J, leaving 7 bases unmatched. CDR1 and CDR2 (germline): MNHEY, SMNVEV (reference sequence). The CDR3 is CASSYRGLGYEQYF. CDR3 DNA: TGTGCCAGCAGTTACAGGGGTCTTGGGTACGAGCAGTACTTC.

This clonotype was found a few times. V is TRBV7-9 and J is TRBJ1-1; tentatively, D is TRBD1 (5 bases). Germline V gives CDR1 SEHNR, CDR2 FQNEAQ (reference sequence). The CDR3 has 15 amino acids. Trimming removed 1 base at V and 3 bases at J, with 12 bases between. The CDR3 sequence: CASSLGGIRDTEAFF. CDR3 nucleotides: TGTGCCAGCAGCTTAGGGGGCATAAGGGACACTGAAGCTTTCTTT.

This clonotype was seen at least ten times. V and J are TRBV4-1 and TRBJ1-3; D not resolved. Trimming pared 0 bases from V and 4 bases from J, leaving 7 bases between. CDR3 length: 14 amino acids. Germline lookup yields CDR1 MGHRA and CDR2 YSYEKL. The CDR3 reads CASSQDSQGNTIYF. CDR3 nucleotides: TGCGCCAGCAGCCAAGATTCGCAGGGAAACACCATATATTTT.

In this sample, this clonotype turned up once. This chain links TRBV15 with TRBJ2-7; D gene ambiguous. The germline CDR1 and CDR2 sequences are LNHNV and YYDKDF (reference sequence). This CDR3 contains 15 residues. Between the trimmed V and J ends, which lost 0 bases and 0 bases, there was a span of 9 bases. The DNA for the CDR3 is TGTGCCACCAGCAGAGATAGGGCGGTCTCCTACGAGCAGTACTTC. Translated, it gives CATSRDRAVSYEQYF.

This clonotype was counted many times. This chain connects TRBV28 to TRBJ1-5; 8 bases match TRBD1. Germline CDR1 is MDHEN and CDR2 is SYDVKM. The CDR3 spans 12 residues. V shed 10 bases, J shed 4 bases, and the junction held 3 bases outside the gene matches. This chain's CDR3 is CATDRGNQPQHF. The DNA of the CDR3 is TGTGCCACAGACAGGGGTAATCAGCCCCAGCATTTT.

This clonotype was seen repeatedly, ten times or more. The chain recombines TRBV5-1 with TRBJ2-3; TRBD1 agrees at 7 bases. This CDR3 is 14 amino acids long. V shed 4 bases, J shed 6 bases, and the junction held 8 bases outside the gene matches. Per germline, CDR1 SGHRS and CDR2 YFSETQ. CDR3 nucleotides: TGCGCCAGCAGCGTCCAGGGGGACGGGGATACGCAGTATTTT. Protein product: CASSVQGDGDTQYF.

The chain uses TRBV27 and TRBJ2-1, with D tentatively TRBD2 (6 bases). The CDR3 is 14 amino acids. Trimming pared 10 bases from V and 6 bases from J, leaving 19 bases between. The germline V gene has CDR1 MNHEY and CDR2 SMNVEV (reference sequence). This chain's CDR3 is CATTRRAGSNEQFF. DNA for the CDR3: TGTGCCACCACCCGACGGGCCGGGAGCAATGAGCAGTTCTTC.

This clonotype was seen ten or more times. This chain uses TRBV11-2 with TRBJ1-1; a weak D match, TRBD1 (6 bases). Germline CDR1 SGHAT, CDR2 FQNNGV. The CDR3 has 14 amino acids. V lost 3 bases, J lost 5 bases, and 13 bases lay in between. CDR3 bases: TGTGCCAGCAGCTTGCAGGGGCCTGGAACTGAAGCTTTCTTT. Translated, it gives CASSLQGPGTEAFF.

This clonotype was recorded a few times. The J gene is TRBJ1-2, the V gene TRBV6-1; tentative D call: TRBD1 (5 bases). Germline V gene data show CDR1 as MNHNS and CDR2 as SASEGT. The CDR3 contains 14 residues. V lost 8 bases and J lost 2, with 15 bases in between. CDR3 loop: CASQFWGTNYGYTF. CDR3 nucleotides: TGTGCCAGCCAGTTCTGGGGGACGAACTATGGCTACACCTTC.

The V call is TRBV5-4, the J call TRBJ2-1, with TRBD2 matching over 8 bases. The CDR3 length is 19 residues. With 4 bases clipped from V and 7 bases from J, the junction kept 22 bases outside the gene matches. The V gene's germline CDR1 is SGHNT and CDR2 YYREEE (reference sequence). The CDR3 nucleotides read TGTGCCAGCAGCCAGTGGGGTAGAACTAGCGGAGACCTCCGGAATGAGCAGTTCTTC. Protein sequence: CASSQWGRTSGDLRNEQFF.

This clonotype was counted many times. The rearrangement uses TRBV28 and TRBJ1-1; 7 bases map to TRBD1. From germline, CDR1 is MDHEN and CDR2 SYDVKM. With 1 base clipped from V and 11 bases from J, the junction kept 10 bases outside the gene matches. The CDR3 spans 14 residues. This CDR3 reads CASSLSNLQGRAFF. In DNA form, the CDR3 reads TGTGCCAGCAGTTTATCGAACCTACAGGGGCGGGCTTTCTTT.

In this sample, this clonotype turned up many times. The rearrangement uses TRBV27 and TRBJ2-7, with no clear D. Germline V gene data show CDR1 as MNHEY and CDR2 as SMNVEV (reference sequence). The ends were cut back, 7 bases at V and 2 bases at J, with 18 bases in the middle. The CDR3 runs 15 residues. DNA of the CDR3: TGTGCCAGCAAGGAGTCGGGTGGCAGGACCTACGAGCAGTACTTC. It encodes CASKESGGRTYEQYF.

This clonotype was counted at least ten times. CDR3 sequence (DNA): TGCAGTGCTCGTGACAGGGGCGGCTACGAGCAGTACTTC. This encodes CSARDRGGYEQYF. The V gene is TRBV20-1, the J gene TRBJ2-7; the match to TRBD1 covers 8 bases. The CDR3 consists of 13 residues. Trimming cost V 5 bases and J 3 bases; bases outside gene matches: 6. Germline V gives CDR1 DFQATT, CDR2 SNEGSKA (reference sequence).

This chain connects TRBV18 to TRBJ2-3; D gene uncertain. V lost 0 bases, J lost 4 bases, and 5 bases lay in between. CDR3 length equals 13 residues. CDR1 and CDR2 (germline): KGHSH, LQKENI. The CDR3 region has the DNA TGTGCCAGCTCACCACCGGTGGCAGATACGCAGTATTTT. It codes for CASSPPVADTQYF. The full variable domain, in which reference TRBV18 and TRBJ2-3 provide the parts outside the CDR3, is NAGVMQNPRHLVRRRGQEARLRCSPMKGHSHVYWYRQLPEEGLKFMVYLQKENIIDESGMPKERFSAEFPKEGPSILRIQQVVRGDSAAYFCASSPPVADTQYFGPGTRLTVL.

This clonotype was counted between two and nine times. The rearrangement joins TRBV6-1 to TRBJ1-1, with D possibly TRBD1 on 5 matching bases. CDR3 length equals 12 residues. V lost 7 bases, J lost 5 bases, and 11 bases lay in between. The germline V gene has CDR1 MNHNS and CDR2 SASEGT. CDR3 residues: CASKKGPTEAFF. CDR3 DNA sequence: TGTGCCAGCAAAAAGGGGCCGACTGAAGCTTTCTTT.

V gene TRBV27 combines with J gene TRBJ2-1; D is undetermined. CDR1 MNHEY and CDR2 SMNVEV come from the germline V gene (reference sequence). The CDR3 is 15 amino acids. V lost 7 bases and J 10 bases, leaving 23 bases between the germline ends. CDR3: CASTATETVAREQFF. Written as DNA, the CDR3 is TGTGCCAGCACCGCCACCGAGACTGTAGCCCGAGAGCAGTTCTTC.

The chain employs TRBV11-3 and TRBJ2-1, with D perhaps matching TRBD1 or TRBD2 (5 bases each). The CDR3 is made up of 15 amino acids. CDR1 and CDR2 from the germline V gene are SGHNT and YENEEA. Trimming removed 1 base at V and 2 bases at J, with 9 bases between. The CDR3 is CASSLGDGTYNEQFF. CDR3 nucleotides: TGTGCCAGCAGCTTAGGGGACGGAACCTACAATGAGCAGTTCTTC.

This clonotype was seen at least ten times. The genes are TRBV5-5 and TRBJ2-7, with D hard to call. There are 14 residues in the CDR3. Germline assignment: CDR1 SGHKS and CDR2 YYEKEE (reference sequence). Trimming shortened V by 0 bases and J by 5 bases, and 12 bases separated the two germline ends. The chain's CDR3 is CASSLEVSPNEQYF. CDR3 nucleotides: TGTGCCAGCAGCTTGGAAGTCAGTCCGAACGAGCAGTACTTC.

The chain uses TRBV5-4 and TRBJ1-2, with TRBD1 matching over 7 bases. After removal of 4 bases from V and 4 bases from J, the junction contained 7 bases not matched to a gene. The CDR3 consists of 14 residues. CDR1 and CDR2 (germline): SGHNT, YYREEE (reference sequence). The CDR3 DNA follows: TGTGCCAGCAGCGCCGTGACAGGGACCTATGGCTACACCTTC. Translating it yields CASSAVTGTYGYTF. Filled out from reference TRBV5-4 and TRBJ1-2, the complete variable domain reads ETGVTQSPTHLIKTRGQQVTLRCSSQSGHNTVSWYQQALGQGPQFIFQYYREEENGRGNFPPRFSGLQFPNYSSELNVNALELDDSALYLCASSAVTGTYGYTFGSGTRLTVV.

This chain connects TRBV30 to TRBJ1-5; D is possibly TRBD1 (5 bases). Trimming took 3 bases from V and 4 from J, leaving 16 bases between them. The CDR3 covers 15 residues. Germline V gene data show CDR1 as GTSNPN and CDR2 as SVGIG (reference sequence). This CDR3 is CAWRERGARNQPQHF. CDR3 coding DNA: TGTGCCTGGAGGGAGAGAGGGGCAAGGAATCAGCCCCAGCATTTT.

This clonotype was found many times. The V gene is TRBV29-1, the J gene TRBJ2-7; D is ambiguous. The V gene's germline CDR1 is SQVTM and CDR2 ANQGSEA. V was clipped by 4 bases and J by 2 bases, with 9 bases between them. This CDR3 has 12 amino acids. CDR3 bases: TGCAGCGTTGCGGGCGGAGCCTACGAGCAGTACTTC. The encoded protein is CSVAGGAYEQYF.

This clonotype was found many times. The chain's CDR3 is CASSSTGSGFEQYF. In DNA, the CDR3 is TGTGCCAGCAGCTCAACAGGGTCGGGGTTCGAGCAGTACTTC. The V call is TRBV11-2, the J call TRBJ2-7, with TRBD1 as a possible D gene (6 bases). V lost 4 bases to trimming and J lost 6 bases, with 16 bases between them. Germline V gives CDR1 SGHAT, CDR2 FQNNGV. The CDR3 has 14 residues.